This entry concerns a single TCR beta chain. It has no known antigen specificity. The data derive from a study of monozygotic twins with inflammatory bowel disease (dated by TCRdb to between 2018 and 2021). General notes on the study: The full study comprised around 28 monozygotic twin pairs: nine German pairs (four IBD-concordant, five IBD-discordant) and 19 IBD-discordant Danish pairs. Within discordant pairs, disease-associated traits were sought mainly by comparing IBD patients with their genetically identical healthy co-twins. Each individual had, on average, about 151 000 unique TCRalpha sequences and 181 000 unique TCRbeta sequences available for analysis.

The investigation overall reported the following: No single strong signal or clonotype linked to IBD turned up in the results, so the idea that one exists was not supported. Distinction between different T cell subtypes could not be achieved in the analysis. No difference in repertoire similarity was observed between concordant and discordant twins, possibly owing to limited statistical power. IBD patients shared fewer clonotypes with other individuals than healthy twins did, most markedly in patients showing signs of disease activity. IBD patients had lower TCRbeta repertoire diversity, measured by the inverse Simpson index, than their healthy co-twins. Differing immunosuppressive treatments among patients may have added background noise and inter-individual variability to the repertoires.

Library preparation was by 5' RACE. Preparation of each TCR library used about 4,000 ng of total RNA. For each sample, cDNA was synthesized in eight separate reactions using SMARTScribe reverse transcriptase. Unique molecular identifiers containing a 6-nucleotide sample barcode were introduced through template switching during cDNA synthesis. TCRalpha and TCRbeta cDNA was amplified by two nested PCRs of 16 and 9 cycles, with bead purification after each PCR. Before amplification, cDNA was treated with uracil DNA-glycosylase and purified using the QIAquick PCR purification kit. The second PCR added Illumina TruSeq-compatible adapters along with sample-specific barcodes. TapeStation and Qubit were used to check library quality and concentration, and roughly 5.5 ng of each library was pooled. The pooled libraries were sequenced with 2 x 100 bp reads and custom sequencing primers on an Illumina HiSeq2500 single-index Rapid Run. In the original analysis: UMI-based consensus assembly with MiGEC version 1.2.6 was used to correct PCR and sequencing errors. MiXCR version 2.1.1 handled V(D)J alignment, clonotype assembly and CDR3 extraction. To normalise gene usage, clonotype sharing and MAIT/NKT TCR abundance, the analysis used the top 1000, 10 000 and 20 000 clonotypes per sample. After downsampling to 27 000 UMIs, diversity was calculated as the inverse Simpson index using the vegan R package. Paired Mann-Whitney U tests were applied to discordant twin pairs, with Benjamini-Hochberg correction for multiple testing. Following TCRdb reprocessing, every CDR3 protein sequence forms one entry, and DNA is not provided. These V and J calls rely on TCRdb rather than the paper's analysis. In this sample's table one finds 300,000 to 400,000 distinct CDR3 sequences. 2% to 3% of the sample is taken by the ten largest.

From each donor, a roughly 2.5 ml peripheral blood sample was collected into PAXgene tubes and stored at -80 degrees C. Without T cell sorting, total RNA was isolated from whole blood using the PAXgene blood miRNA kit on an automated QIAcube. Peripheral blood from monozygotic twin pairs who were concordant or discordant for inflammatory bowel disease underwent deep TCRalpha and TCRbeta repertoire profiling using unique molecular barcoding. Smoking habits were recorded for all twin pairs, and individuals were classified as current, former or never smokers. From the cysteine up to the phenylalanine, the CDR3 has a length of 15 residues. The DNA is not on file. From the germline V gene, CDR1 is MNHEY and CDR2 is SVGAGI.

This sequence uses TRBV6-5 and TRBJ2-3. This TCR derives from a human donor with ulcerative colitis or Crohn's disease, or a healthy co-twin of an affected twin (not recorded which). The sequencing input was blood. CDR3 protein: CASSYGLTSTDTQYF.